This T cell receptor (beta chain) originates from a study of blood T cell repertoires in COVID-19. This CDR3 is 14 amino acids long. Looked up from germline, CDR1 is MGHRA and CDR2 is YSYEKL. Trimming at V came to 3 bases and at J to 5 bases, leaving 3 bases not matched to a gene. Data came from immunoSEQ multiplex PCR; TCRdb stores just in-frame clones and leaves some out. The sample has about 200,000 clones; around four fifths are singletons. The V and J genes are TRBV4-1 and TRBJ1-4, with 7 bases matching TRBD1. This receptor was obtained from a woman aged 50 to 65 with acute or convalescent COVID-19. Sequenced: peripheral blood. In nucleotides, the CDR3 is TGCGCCAGCAGCCAGGGACAGCTCAATGAAAAACTGTTTTTT. It specifies CASSQGQLNEKLFF.